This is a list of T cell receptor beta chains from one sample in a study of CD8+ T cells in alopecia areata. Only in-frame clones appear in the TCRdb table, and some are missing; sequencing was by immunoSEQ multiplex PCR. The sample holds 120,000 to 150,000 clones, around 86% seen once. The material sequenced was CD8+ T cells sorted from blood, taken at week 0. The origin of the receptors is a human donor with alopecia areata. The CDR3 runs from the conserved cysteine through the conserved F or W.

CASSIHVLAGVEQFF TRBJ2-1 TRBV19
CAIRQGEYTGELFF TRBJ2-2 TRBV2
CASTDSVSYEQYF TRBJ2-7 TRBV27
CASSLQGYEQYF TRBJ2-7 TRBV27
CASSPGLSSGELFF TRBJ2-2 TRBV13
CASSPEDYEKQYF TRBJ2-5 TRBV4-1
CASSPPMSYEQYF TRBJ2-7 TRBV18
CASSPGTTGRVYEQYF TRBJ2-7 TRBV5-1
CASSLAQGEQYF TRBJ2-7 TRBV28
CASSLGTGHLGGYTF TRBJ1-2 TRBV7-8
CASSPAPSYEQYF . TRBV7-9
CASTIAGLAGIEQFF TRBJ2-1 TRBV19
CASSPDRANYGYTF TRBJ1-2 TRBV27
CASGLGTPYNEQFF TRBJ2-1 TRBV7-8
CAWSRSDTQYF TRBJ2-3 TRBV30
CASSRHRPGQGLRDTQYF TRBJ2-3 TRBV11-2
CAWSVSGFEQYF TRBJ2-7 TRBV30